The 21 T cell receptor beta chains listed next were all sequenced from one sample in a study of T cells after posttransplantation cyclophosphamide. Libraries were prepared by immunoSEQ multiplex PCR; TCRdb keeps only in-frame clonotypes and omits some of them. The sample lists approximately 12,000 clones, approximately 82% seen once, with approximately 0.8% in the top ten. The sample consisted of memory CD4+ T cells sorted from PBMCs. The receptors were sampled from a man over 45 in good health, CMV-negative, and a related stem cell transplant donor.

The V and J genes are TRBV7-3 and TRBJ2-5; 9 positions agree with TRBD1. CDR1 is SGHTA and CDR2 is FQGTGA in the germline V gene. With V trimmed by 5 bases and J by 4 bases, 2 bases remained unmatched. CDR3 size: 13 residues. CDR3 residues: CASSPGQGETQYF. The CDR3 DNA follows: TGTGCCAGCAGCCCGGGACAGGGAGAGACCCAGTACTTC. Full variable domain (outside the CDR3, taken from reference TRBV7-3 and TRBJ2-5): GAGVSQTPSNKVTEKGKYVELRCDPISGHTALYWYRQSLGQGPEFLIYFQGTGAADDSGLPNDRFFAVRPEGSVSTLKIQRTERGDSAVYLCASSPGQGETQYFGPGTRLLVL.

The chain has TRBV7-8 and TRBJ2-1; 12 nucleotides line up with TRBD1. There are 17 residues in the CDR3. Losses at the gene ends were 4 bases for V and 5 bases for J; bases not matched to a gene: 9. Germline loops: CDR1 SGHVS, CDR2 FQNEAQ. The CDR3 DNA follows: TGTGCCAGCAGCTCAACCCCGGGACAGGGGGCCAACAATGAGCAGTTCTTC. Translation gives CASSSTPGQGANNEQFF.

This clone was detected once. The rearrangement uses TRBV5-1 and TRBJ2-7; 9 bases agree with TRBD2. V shed 3 bases and J 0 bases; nucleotides not matched to a gene: 4. Germline V gene data show CDR1 as SGHRS and CDR2 as YFSETQ. The CDR3 extends over 15 amino acids. CDR3 protein: CASSSIAGASYEQYF. The CDR3, as DNA: TGCGCCAGCAGCTCAATAGCGGGGGCCTCCTACGAGCAGTACTTC.

V gene TRBV7-2 combines with J gene TRBJ2-2, with D perhaps TRBD1 (6 bases). The CDR3 is 18 residues long. Trimming pared 5 bases from V and 7 bases from J, leaving 26 bases between. The germline V gene encodes CDR1 SGHTA and CDR2 FQGNSA. CDR3 sequence (DNA): TGTGCCAGCAGCCCCCTCTCGACCAGCAGGGGCTCGATCGGGGAGCTGTTTTTT. Its translation: CASSPLSTSRGSIGELFF.

This chain uses TRBV7-9 with TRBJ2-5; 10 nucleotides align to TRBD1. V lost 1 base to trimming and J lost 4 bases; unmatched junction nucleotides: 6. Germline V gene lookup returns CDR1 SEHNR and CDR2 FQNEAQ (reference sequence). The CDR3 covers 16 residues. The CDR3 DNA is TGTGCCAGCAGCTTAGGGACAGGGGGATCGAGAGAGACCCAGTACTTC. Protein product: CASSLGTGGSRETQYF.

This sequence joins TRBV4-3 and TRBJ2-7; D is possibly TRBD1 (6 bases). CDR3 size: 14 residues. Germline V gives CDR1 LGHNA, CDR2 YSLEER. Trimming shortened V by 0 bases and J by 2 bases, and 8 bases separated the two germline ends. CDR3 DNA sequence: TGCGCCAGCAGCCAAGAACCAGGGGCCTACGAGCAGTACTTC. It translates to CASSQEPGAYEQYF.

The chain recombines TRBV19 with TRBJ1-4; D not resolved. V lost 1 base, J lost 5 bases, and 2 bases lay in between. The CDR3 sequence is 12 residues long. Germline values: CDR1 LNHDA, CDR2 SQIVND (reference sequence). Written as DNA, the CDR3 is TGTGCCAGTAGTATAGTAAATGAAAAACTGTTTTTT. This encodes CASSIVNEKLFF. Full variable domain (remainder filled in from reference TRBV19 and TRBJ1-4): DGGITQSPKYLFRKEGQNVTLSCEQNLNHDAMYWYRQDPGQGLRLIYYSQIVNDFQKGDIAEGYSVSREKKESFPLTVTSAQKNPTAFYLCASSIVNEKLFFGSGTQLSVL.

The chain recombines TRBV28 with TRBJ2-3; D may be TRBD1 (6 bases). Trimming took 5 bases from V and 11 from J, leaving 11 bases between them. CDR3 length: 11 residues. Germline V gene lookup returns CDR1 MDHEN and CDR2 SYDVKM. CDR3 residues: CASSRTVGQYF. The CDR3 coding sequence is TGTGCCAGCAGTCGGACAGTCGGGCAGTATTTT.

The chain combines TRBV5-8 with TRBJ1-1; no reliable D call. The CDR3 loop spans 10 amino acids. Trimming took 9 bases from V and 9 from J, leaving 12 bases between them. CDR1 is SGHTS and CDR2 is YDEGEE in the germline V gene. The CDR3 protein is CATSGIKAFF. The DNA of the CDR3 is TGTGCCACCTCGGGGATTAAAGCTTTCTTT.

CDR3 sequence: CASSLGTSGKGEQFF. The DNA for the CDR3 is TGTGCCAGCAGCTTAGGGACTAGCGGGAAGGGTGAGCAGTTCTTC. The genes are TRBV7-2 and TRBJ2-1; 12 bases match TRBD2. CDR1 and CDR2 (germline): SGHTA, FQGNSA. Trimming removed 1 base from V and 9 bases from J; junction bases left unmatched: 4. The CDR3 consists of 15 residues. Based on the CDR3 plus reference TRBV7-2 and TRBJ2-1, the full variable domain is GAGVSQSPSNKVTEKGKDVELRCDPISGHTALYWYRQSLGQGLEFLIYFQGNSAPDKSGLPSDRFSAERTGGSVSTLTIQRTQQEDSAVYLCASSLGTSGKGEQFFGPGTRLTVL.

The gene calls are TRBV5-1 and TRBJ2-2; TRBD1 might be the D (6 bases). V shed 0 bases and J shed 5 bases, with 11 bases lying between them. The CDR3 extends over 15 amino acids. Germline assignment: CDR1 SGHRS and CDR2 YFSETQ. The CDR3 DNA reads TGCGCCAGCAGCTTGGTGGGGGACATGACCGGGGAGCTGTTTTTT. Its translation: CASSLVGDMTGELFF.

The chain employs TRBV5-6 and TRBJ2-3, with 11 bases aligning to TRBD2. Germline-derived CDR1 and CDR2 are SGHDT and YYEEEE. This CDR3 has 14 residues. The V and J ends lost 0 bases and 6 bases, in that order; junction bases with no gene match: 0. CDR3 in amino acids: CASSLGLAGDTQYF. In DNA form, the CDR3 reads TGTGCCAGCAGCTTGGGACTAGCGGGGGATACGCAGTATTTT.

This chain links TRBV5-8 with TRBJ1-2; 7 bases are shared with TRBD1. In germline, CDR1 is SGHTS, CDR2 YDEGEE. The CDR3 spans 14 residues. Trimming at V came to 1 base and at J to 7 bases, leaving 7 bases not matched to a gene. CDR3 sequence: CASSLRGPRFGYTF. CDR3 bases: TGTGCCAGCAGCTTGAGGGGGCCCCGCTTTGGCTACACCTTC.

The chain combines TRBV7-8 with TRBJ2-4, with D possibly matching TRBD1 (6 bases). V lost 1 base and J 4 bases, leaving 14 bases between the germline ends. The CDR3 totals 16 residues. CDR1 is SGHVS and CDR2 is FQNEAQ in the germline V gene. The CDR3 reads CASSLERWTAKNIQYF. DNA for the CDR3: TGTGCCAGCAGCTTAGAAAGGTGGACAGCAAAAAACATTCAGTACTTC.

V usage is TRBV12-5 and J usage is TRBJ2-1, with 10 bases aligning to TRBD2. This CDR3 region has 13 residues. CDR1 is LGHNT and CDR2 is FRNRAP in the germline V gene. V lost 6 bases to trimming and J lost 9 bases; unmatched junction nucleotides: 5. The CDR3 DNA follows: TGTGCTAGTGGACCCACTAGCGGGACTGAGCAGTTCTTC. It codes for CASGPTSGTEQFF.

The CDR3 sequence: CASSGSSRLGLDTGELFF. CDR3 in DNA: TGTGCCAGCAGCGGTAGCAGTCGATTGGGGCTGGACACCGGGGAGCTGTTTTTT. The chain uses TRBV7-8 and TRBJ2-2, with a possible D match to TRBD1 (5 bases). This CDR3 comprises 18 residues. V lost 5 bases and J 3 bases, leaving 22 bases between the germline ends. Germline CDR1 SGHVS, CDR2 FQNEAQ. The full variable domain, with the rest looked up from reference TRBV7-8 and TRBJ2-2, is GAGVSQSPRYKVAKRGQDVALRCDPISGHVSLFWYQQALGQGPEFLTYFQNEAQLDKSGLPSDRFFAERPEGSVSTLKIQRTQQEDSAVYLCASSGSSRLGLDTGELFFGEGSRLTVL.

CDR3 region: CASTDRGSANEQFF. The DNA of the CDR3 is TGTGCCAGCACCGACAGGGGTTCCGCCAATGAGCAGTTCTTC. V is TRBV11-2 and J is TRBJ2-1, with 8 bases that match TRBD1. The germline CDR1 and CDR2 sequences are SGHAT and FQNNGV. The CDR3 runs to 14 residues. V trimming: 7 bases; J trimming: 6 bases; junction bases outside the gene matches: 8.

The rearrangement links TRBV6-1 to TRBJ1-5; D is undetermined. The ends were cut back, 5 bases at V and 7 bases at J, with 6 bases in the middle. Germline CDR1 MNHNS, CDR2 SASEGT. This CDR3 contains 11 residues. In DNA form, the CDR3 reads TGTGCCAGCAGTTCAGAACAGCCCCAGCATTTT. It is translated as CASSSEQPQHF.

The chain's CDR3 is CASSSRPYEQYF. The CDR3 nucleotides are TGTGCCAGCAGCTCGCGCCCATACGAGCAGTACTTC. V is TRBV7-2 and J is TRBJ2-7; D unresolved. This CDR3 has 12 residues. The germline gives CDR1 SGHTA, CDR2 FQGNSA. V lost 4 bases and J lost 4, with 8 bases in between.

The chain has TRBV5-6 and TRBJ1-2, with no clear D. Trimming shortened V by 0 bases and J by 4 bases, and 16 bases separated the two germline ends. Germline V CDR1 and CDR2: SGHDT, YYEEEE. This CDR3 spans 16 amino acids. The CDR3 bases are TGTGCCAGCAGCTTGGTATGGTCCGTTGGCGGCTATGGCTACACCTTC. This gives the protein CASSLVWSVGGYGYTF. Based on the CDR3 plus reference TRBV5-6 and TRBJ1-2, the full variable domain is DAGVTQSPTHLIKTRGQQVTLRCSPKSGHDTVSWYQQALGQGPQFIFQYYEEEERQRGNFPDRFSGHQFPNYSSELNVNALLLGDSALYLCASSLVWSVGGYGYTFGSGTRLTVV.

The chain has TRBV12-2 and TRBJ2-7; the D call TRBD2 from the table was never checked on the DNA. TRBV12-2 constitutes a pseudogene. The CDR3 is 18 amino acids. CDR3 protein: CASRNQNVTSGYVSEQYF. The CDR3 DNA sequence: TGTGCAAGTCGCAACCAAAATGTGACTAGCGGGTATGTTTCGGAGCAGTACTTC.